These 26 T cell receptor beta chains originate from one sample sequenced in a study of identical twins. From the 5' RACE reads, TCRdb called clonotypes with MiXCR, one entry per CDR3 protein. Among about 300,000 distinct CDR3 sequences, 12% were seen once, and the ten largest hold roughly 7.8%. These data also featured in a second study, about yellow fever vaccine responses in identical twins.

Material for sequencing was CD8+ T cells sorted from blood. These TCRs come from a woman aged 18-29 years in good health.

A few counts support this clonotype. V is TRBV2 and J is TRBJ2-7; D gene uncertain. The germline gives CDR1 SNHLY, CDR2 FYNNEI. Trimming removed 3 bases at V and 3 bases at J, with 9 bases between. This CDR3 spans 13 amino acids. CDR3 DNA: TGTGCCAGCAGTGATAGGGCGGACTACGAGCAGTACGTC. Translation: CASSDRADYEQYV.

The CDR3 DNA is TGTGCCAGCAGTACCCTCGAAGATAGCAATCAGCCCCAGCATTTT. Its protein is CASSTLEDSNQPQHF. The V call is TRBV28, the J call TRBJ1-5; D is unresolved. The CDR3 is 15 amino acids. CDR1 is MDHEN and CDR2 is SYDVKM in the germline V gene. The V gene lost 5 bases and the J gene lost 0 bases, with 11 bases spanning the gap.

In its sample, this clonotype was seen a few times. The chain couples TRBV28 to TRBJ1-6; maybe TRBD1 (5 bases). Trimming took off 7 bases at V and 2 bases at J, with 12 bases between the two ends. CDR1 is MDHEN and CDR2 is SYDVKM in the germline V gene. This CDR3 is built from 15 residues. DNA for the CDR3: TGTGCCAGCACCGATCGGGGGACCTATAATTCACCCCTCCACTTT. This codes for CASTDRGTYNSPLHF.

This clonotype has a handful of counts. DNA for the CDR3: TGTGCCAGCAGTTTAGGGGACAGGGTTATCACAGATACGCAGTATTTT. This gives the protein CASSLGDRVITDTQYF. This rearrangement joins TRBV12-3 or TRBV12-4 to TRBJ2-3; TRBD1 matches at 9 bases. This CDR3 contains 16 residues. Trimming at V came to 1 base and at J to 2 bases, leaving 4 bases not matched to a gene.

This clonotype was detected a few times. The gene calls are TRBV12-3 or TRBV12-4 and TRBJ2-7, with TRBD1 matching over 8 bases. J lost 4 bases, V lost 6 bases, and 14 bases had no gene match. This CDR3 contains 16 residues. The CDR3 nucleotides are TGTGCCAGCAGCCCTTCTACCGGGACAGGATTATACGAGCAGTACGTC. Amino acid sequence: CASSPSTGTGLYEQYV.

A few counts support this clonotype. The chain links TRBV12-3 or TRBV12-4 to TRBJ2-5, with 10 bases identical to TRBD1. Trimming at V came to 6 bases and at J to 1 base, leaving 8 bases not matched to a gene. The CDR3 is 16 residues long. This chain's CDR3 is CASSLGTGVFQETQYF. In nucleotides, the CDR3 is TGTGCCAGCAGCCTCGGGACAGGGGTTTTCCAAGAGACCCAGTACTTC.

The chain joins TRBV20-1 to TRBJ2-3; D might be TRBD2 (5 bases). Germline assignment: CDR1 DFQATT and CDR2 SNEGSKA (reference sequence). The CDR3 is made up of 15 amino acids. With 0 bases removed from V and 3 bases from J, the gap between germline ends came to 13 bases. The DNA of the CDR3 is TGCAGTGCTAGAGATGGTGAGGGTTTTACAGATACGCAGTATTTT. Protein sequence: CSARDGEGFTDTQYF.

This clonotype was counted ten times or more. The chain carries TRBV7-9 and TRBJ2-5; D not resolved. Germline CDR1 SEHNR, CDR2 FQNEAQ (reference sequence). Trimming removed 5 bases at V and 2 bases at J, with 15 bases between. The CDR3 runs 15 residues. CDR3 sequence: CASSAPRSPQETQYF. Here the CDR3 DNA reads TGTGCCAGCAGCGCTCCTAGGAGTCCGCAAGAGACCCAGTACTTC. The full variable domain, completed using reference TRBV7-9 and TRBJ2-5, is DTGVSQNPRHKITKRGQNVTFRCDPISEHNRLYWYRQTLGQGPEFLTYFQNEAQLEKSRLLSDRFSAERPKGSFSTLEIQRTEQGDSAMYLCASSAPRSPQETQYFGPGTRLLVL.

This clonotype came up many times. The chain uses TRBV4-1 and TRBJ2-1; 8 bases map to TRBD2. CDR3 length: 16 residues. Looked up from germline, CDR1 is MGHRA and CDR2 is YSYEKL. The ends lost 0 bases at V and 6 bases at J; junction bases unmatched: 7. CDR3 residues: CASSQEVRTSRNEQFF. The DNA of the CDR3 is TGCGCCAGCAGCCAAGAGGTCCGGACTAGCCGCAATGAGCAGTTCTTC.

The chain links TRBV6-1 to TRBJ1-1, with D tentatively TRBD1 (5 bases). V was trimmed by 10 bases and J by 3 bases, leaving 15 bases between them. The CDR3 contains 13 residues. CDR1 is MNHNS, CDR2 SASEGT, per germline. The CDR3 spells CATGVGPDTEAFF. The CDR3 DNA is TGTGCCACCGGGGTGGGGCCGGACACTGAAGCTTTCTTT.

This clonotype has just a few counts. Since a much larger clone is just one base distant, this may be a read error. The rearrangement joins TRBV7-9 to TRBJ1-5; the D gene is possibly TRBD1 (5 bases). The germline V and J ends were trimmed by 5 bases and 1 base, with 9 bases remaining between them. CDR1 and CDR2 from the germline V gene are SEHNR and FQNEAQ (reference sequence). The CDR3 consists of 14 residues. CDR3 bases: TGTGCCAGCAGCCCCGAGGGGAGCAATCAGCCCCAGCATTTT. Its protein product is CASSPEGSNQPQHF.

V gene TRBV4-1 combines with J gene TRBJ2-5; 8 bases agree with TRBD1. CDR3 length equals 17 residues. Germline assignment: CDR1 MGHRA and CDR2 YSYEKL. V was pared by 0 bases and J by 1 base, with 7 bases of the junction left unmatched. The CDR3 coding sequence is TGCGCCAGCAGCCAAGAAAACGAGGACAGGGTCCAAGAGACCCAGTACTTC. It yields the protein CASSQENEDRVQETQYF.

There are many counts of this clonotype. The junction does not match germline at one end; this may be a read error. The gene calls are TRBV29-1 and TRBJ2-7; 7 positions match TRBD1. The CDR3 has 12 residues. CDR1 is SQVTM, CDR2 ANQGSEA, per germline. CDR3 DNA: TGCAGCGTCGAAGACAGGGTCTACGAGCAGTACTTC. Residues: CSVEDRVYEQYF.

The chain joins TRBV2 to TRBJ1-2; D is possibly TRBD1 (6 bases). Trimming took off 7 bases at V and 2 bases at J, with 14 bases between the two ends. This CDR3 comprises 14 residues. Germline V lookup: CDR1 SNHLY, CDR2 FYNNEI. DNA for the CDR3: TGTGCCAGCATGGGGGGCGAACCGAACTATGGCTACACCTTC. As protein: CASMGGEPNYGYTF.

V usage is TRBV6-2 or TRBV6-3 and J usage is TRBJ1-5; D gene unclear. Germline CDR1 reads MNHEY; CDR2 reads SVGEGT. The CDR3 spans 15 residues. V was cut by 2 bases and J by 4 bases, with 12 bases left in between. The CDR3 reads CASSYVWAWNQPQHF. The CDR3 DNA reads TGTGCCAGCAGTTACGTGTGGGCTTGGAATCAGCCCCAGCATTTT.

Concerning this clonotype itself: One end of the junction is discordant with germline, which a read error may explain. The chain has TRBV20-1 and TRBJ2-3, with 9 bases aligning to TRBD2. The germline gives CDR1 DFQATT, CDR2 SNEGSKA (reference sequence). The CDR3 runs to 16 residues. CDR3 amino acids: CGAPRVASGASDTQYF. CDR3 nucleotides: TGCGGTGCCCCTAGGGTGGCTAGCGGGGCTTCAGATACGCAGTATTTT.

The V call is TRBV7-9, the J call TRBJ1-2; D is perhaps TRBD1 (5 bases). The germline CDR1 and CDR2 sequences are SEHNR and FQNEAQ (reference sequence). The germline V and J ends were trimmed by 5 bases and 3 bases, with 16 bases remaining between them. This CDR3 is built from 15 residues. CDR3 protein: CASSHGTDLHYGYTF. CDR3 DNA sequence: TGTGCCAGCAGCCACGGGACCGATCTCCACTATGGCTACACCTTC.

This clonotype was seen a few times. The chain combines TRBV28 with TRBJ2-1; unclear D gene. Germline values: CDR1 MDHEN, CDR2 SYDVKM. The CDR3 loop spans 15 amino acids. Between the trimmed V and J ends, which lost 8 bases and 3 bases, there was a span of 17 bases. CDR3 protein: CASRRGRANYNEQFF. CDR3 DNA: TGTGCCAGCCGGAGAGGCCGGGCCAACTACAATGAGCAGTTCTTC.

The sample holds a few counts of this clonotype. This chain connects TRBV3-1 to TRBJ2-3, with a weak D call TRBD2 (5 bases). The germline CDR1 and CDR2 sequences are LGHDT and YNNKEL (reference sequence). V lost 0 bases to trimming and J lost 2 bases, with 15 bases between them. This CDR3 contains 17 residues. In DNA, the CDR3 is TGTGCCAGCAGCCAAGAGTCCCAGCGGTACATCACAGATACGCAGTATTTT. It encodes CASSQESQRYITDTQYF.

CDR3 in amino acids: CSVEGTPQRGGTGELFF. CDR3 in DNA: TGCAGCGTTGAAGGGACCCCCCAAAGGGGAGGCACCGGGGAGCTGTTTTTT. The chain is built from TRBV29-1 and TRBJ2-2; maybe TRBD2 (6 bases). Germline assignment: CDR1 SQVTM and CDR2 ANQGSEA. The length of the CDR3 is 17 residues. With 1 base removed from V and 4 bases from J, the gap between germline ends came to 19 bases.

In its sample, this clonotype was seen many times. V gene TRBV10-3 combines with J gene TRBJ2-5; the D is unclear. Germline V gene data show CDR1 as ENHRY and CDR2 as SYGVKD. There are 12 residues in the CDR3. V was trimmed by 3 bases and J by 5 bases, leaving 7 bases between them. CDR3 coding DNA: TGTGCCATCAGTGACGAAAGGGAGACCCAGTACTTC. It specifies CAISDERETQYF.

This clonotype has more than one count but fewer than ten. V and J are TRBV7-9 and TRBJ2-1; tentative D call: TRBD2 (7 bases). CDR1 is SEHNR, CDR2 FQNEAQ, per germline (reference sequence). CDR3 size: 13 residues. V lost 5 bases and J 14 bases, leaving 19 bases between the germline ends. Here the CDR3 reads CASSPGGAGEEFF. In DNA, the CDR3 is TGTGCCAGCAGCCCGGGGGGTGCAGGGGAGGAGTTCTTC.

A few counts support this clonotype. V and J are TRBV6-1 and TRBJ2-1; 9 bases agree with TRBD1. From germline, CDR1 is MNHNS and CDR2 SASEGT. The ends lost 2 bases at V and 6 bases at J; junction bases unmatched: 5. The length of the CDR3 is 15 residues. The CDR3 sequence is CASSELGQGSNEQFF. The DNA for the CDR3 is TGTGCCAGCAGTGAACTGGGACAGGGTAGCAATGAGCAGTTCTTC.

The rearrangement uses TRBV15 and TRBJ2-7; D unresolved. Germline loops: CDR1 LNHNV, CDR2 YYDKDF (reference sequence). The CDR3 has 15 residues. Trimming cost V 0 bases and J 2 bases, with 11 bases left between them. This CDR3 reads CATSRDRQATYEQYV. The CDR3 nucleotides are TGTGCCACCAGCAGAGATCGCCAGGCCACCTACGAGCAGTACGTC.

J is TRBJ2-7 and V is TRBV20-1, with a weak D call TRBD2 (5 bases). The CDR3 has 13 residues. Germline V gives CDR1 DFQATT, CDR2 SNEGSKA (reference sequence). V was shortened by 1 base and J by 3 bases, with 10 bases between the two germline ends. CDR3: CSARAVAGYEQYV. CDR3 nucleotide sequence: TGCAGTGCTAGAGCCGTGGCGGGCTACGAGCAGTACGTC.

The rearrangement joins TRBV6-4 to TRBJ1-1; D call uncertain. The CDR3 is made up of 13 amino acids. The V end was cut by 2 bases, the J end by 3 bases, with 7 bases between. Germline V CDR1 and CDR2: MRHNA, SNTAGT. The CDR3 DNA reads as TGTGCCAGCAGTGACAGGGCTCACACTGAAGCTTTCTTT. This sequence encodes CASSDRAHTEAFF.